This T cell receptor (beta chain) was captured by sequencing in a study of cytomegalovirus exposure and HLA in healthy donors. Points from the study as a whole: Across donors, sequencing depth was assumed by presence/absence analyses to be roughly uniform.

In the PCR, 60 Vbeta and 13 Jbeta primers were used. Measured with immunoSEQ multiplex PCR; TCRdb has only the in-frame clones, and not every one. Of approximately 75,000 clones listed, more than 65% are singletons. This clone showed up just a few times. The antigen remains undetermined. This TCR derives from a man aged 70 or older in good health and CMV-seropositive. Sequenced sample: PBMCs.

This chain's CDR3 is CASSEAGNTEAFF. The CDR3 DNA is TGTGCCAGTAGTGAGGCGGGGAACACTGAAGCTTTCTTT. The genes are TRBV19 and TRBJ1-1; D remains ambiguous. V dropped 5 bases and J dropped 1 base, with 8 bases sitting between them. CDR3 length: 13 amino acids. The germline V gene has CDR1 LNHDA and CDR2 SQIVND (reference sequence).